This record concerns one T cell receptor (beta chain) sequence. V lost 8 bases and J 0 bases, leaving 16 bases between the germline ends. The CDR3 extends over 15 amino acids. The record originates from a study of molecular identifiers for immune sequencing clone quantification. Study information: Sequencing covered four of five parts into which replicate RNA from about 20,000 or 100,000 naive CD8 cells was split.

Naive CD8 library inputs spanned about 18,000 to 1,100,000 sorted cells and 10%, 30% or 50% RNA. One entry per CDR3 protein results from TCRdb running MiXCR on the PCR reads. The table has about half a million distinct CDR3 sequences, approximately 25% seen once. The chain combines TRBV5-3 with TRBJ2-3; D is possibly TRBD1 or TRBD2 (6 bases each). TRBV5-3 is given ORF status, its function remaining uncertain. Specimen: naive CD8+ T cells from blood, with Jurkat cell RNA spiked in. As to subset: FACS-sorted CD8+CD4-CCR7+CD45RA+ naive T cells. This clonotype originated in a human donor in good health. Some libraries in this study had Jurkat cell RNA spiked in. The CDR3 reads CASERGRPSTDTQYF. In DNA, the CDR3 is TGTGCCAGCGAGAGGGGGAGGCCTAGCACAGATACGCAGTATTTT.